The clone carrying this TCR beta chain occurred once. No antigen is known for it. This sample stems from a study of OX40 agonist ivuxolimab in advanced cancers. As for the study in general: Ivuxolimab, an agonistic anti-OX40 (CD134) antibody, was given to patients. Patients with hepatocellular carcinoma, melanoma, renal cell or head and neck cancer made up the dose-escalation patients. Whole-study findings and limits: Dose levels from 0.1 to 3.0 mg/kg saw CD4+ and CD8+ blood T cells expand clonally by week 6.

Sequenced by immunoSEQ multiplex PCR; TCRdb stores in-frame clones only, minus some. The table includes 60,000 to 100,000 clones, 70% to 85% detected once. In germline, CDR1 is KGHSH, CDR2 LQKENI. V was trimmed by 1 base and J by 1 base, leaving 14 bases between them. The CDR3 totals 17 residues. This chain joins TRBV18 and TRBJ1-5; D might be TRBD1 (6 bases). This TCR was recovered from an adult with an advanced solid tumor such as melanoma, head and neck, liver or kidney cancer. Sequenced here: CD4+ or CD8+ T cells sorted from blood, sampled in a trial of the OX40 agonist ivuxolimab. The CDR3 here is CASSPLPPGASNQPQHF. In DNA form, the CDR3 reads TGTGCCAGCTCACCACTTCCCCCAGGGGCCAGCAATCAGCCCCAGCATTTT.